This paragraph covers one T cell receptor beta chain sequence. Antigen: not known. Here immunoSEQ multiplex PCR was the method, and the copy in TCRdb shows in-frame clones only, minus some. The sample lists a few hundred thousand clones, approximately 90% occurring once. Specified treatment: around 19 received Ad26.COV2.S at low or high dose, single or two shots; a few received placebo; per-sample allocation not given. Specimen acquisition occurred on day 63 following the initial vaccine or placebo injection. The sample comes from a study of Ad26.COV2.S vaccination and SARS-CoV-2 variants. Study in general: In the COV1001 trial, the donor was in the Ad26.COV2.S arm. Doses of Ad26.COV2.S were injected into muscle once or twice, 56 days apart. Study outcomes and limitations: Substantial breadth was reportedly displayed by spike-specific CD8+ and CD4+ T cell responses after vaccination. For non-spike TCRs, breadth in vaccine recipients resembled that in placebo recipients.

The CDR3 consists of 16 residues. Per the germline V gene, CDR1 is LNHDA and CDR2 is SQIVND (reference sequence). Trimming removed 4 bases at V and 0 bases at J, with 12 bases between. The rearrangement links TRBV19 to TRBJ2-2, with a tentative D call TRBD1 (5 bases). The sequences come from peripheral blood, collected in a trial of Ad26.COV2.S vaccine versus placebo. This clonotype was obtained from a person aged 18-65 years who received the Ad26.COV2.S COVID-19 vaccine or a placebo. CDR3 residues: CASSKGQGANTGELFF. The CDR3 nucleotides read TGTGCCAGTAGTAAAGGGCAAGGGGCGAACACCGGGGAGCTGTTTTTT.